One TCR beta chain is described in this entry. Antigen specificity is unknown. The PCR had 60 Vbeta and 13 Jbeta primers. Per the authors' pipeline: A follow-up analysis tallied about 80 million unique TCR beta chains, roughly 10 million shared. Repertoires were generated with immunoSEQ multiplex PCR, while TCRdb's copy carries only in-frame clones and drops some. Clonal size and the V and J genes are those of that table, whereas D and trimming came from the DNA. This table has more than 130,000 clones, roughly four fifths appearing once. This record belongs to a study of cytomegalovirus exposure and HLA in healthy donors. The CDR3 consists of 16 residues. Germline CDR1 is SGHNT and CDR2 is YYREEE (reference sequence). V was shortened by 3 bases and J by 0 bases, with 15 bases between the two germline ends. Study-wide findings and caveats: Some public TCRs appeared in many individuals, while most sequences were rare. Presence/absence analyses assumed roughly uniform sequencing depth across donors, which may not hold.

This TCR derives from a woman aged 45-65 years in good health and CMV-seronegative. The chain has TRBV5-4 and TRBJ1-2; no reliable D call. Material: PBMCs. The CDR3, as DNA: TGTGCCAGCAGCTCCCCCAGAGGCGACGCTAACTATGGCTACACCTTC. It is translated as CASSSPRGDANYGYTF.